The T cell receptor (beta chain) described here comes from a study of cytomegalovirus exposure and HLA in healthy donors. Study information: The 110 or so validation repertoires, a later analysis reported, used the same platform as the approximately 700 first-cohort repertoires. Regarding the study as a whole: For cytomegalovirus status, the classifier reportedly gave diagnoses with high specificity and sensitivity.

Clones were sequenced by immunoSEQ multiplex PCR, and TCRdb holds only the in-frame ones, with some missing. This sample has about 98,000 clones, with roughly nine tenths found just once. The CDR3 contains 14 residues. Germline assignment: CDR1 MDHEN and CDR2 SYDVKM. The ends lost 5 bases at V and 7 bases at J; junction bases unmatched: 6. The study drew the donors from its 120-subject validation cohort, separate from the approximately 690-subject first cohort. About this clone itself: Its antigen is still unknown.

This receptor was identified in a woman under 40 in good health and CMV-seronegative. Sequencing was performed on PBMCs. This chain links TRBV28 with TRBJ2-1; TRBD1 aligns across 9 bases. In DNA, the CDR3 is TGTGCCAGCAGTCCGACAGGGGGAAATAATGAGCAGTTCTTC. Its translation: CASSPTGGNNEQFF.